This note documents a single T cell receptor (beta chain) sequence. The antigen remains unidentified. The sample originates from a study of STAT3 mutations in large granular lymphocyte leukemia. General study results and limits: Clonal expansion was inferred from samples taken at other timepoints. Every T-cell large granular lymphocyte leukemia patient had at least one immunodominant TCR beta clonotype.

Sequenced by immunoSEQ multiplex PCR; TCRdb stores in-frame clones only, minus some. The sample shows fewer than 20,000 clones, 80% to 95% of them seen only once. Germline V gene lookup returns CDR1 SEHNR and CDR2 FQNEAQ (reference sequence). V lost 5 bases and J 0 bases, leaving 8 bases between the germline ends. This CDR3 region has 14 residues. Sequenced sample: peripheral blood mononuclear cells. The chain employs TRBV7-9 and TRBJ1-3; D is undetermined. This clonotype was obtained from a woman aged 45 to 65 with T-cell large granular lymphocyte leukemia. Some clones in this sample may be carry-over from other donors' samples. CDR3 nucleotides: TGTGCCAGCAGCGCGTACAACTCTGGAAACACCATATATTTT. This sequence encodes CASSAYNSGNTIYF.